Each of the 29 T cell receptor beta chains below was sequenced from the same sample in a study of T cells after yellow fever vaccination. TCRdb redid the calling of the 5' RACE reads with MiXCR, one entry per CDR3 protein. Among some 300,000 distinct CDR3 sequences listed, over 8.5% were seen once. Sequencing was performed on CD4+ T cells sorted from PBMCs, taken 45 days after the yellow fever booster vaccination. Every receptor here comes from a young man who received the YFV17D yellow fever vaccine.

This clonotype showed up many times. The chain uses TRBV12-3 or TRBV12-4 and TRBJ2-7; 9 bases match TRBD1. The CDR3 has 14 residues. V lost 3 bases to trimming and J lost 6 bases; unmatched junction nucleotides: 6. CDR3 coding DNA: TGTGCCAGCAGTTTCCGGGACAGGGCGCGCGAGCAGTACTTC. Protein: CASSFRDRAREQYF.

This clonotype occurred many times. The chain links TRBV4-3 to TRBJ2-1; the D gene is possibly TRBD1 (5 bases). CDR3 length equals 19 residues. From germline, CDR1 is LGHNA and CDR2 YSLEER. The V end lost 0 bases, the J end lost 0 bases, and 18 bases lay between the germline ends. The CDR3 coding sequence is TGCGCCAGCAGCCAAGATCCGGTGTTTGTCAGGGTCTCCTACAATGAGCAGTTCTTC. It yields the protein CASSQDPVFVRVSYNEQFF.

In this sample, this clonotype turned up a few times. CDR3 in amino acids: CASSQVIRTANYGYTF. Written as DNA, the CDR3 is TGCGCCAGCAGCCAAGTCATACGGACAGCTAACTATGGCTACACCTTC. This chain connects TRBV4-1 to TRBJ1-2; D may be TRBD1 (6 bases). Between the trimmed V and J ends, which lost 1 base and 0 bases, there was a span of 12 bases. CDR1 is MGHRA, CDR2 YSYEKL, per germline. The CDR3 loop spans 16 amino acids.

This chain joins TRBV18 and TRBJ2-6; D is unresolved. The CDR3 consists of 15 residues. V was pared by 5 bases and J by 4 bases, with 12 bases between. Germline V gives CDR1 KGHSH, CDR2 LQKENI. The CDR3: CASSETASGANVLTF. CDR3 sequence (DNA): TGTGCCAGCTCAGAAACAGCATCCGGGGCCAACGTCCTGACTTTC.

As concerns this clonotype: A read error may explain this, as a much larger clone is one base away. The CDR3 is CASSLASGHYEQYF. CDR3 nucleotides: TGTGCCAGCAGCTTAGCCTCCGGGCACTACGAGCAGTACTTC. The rearrangement links TRBV7-2 to TRBJ2-7; D unclear. With 0 bases removed from V and 3 bases from J, the gap between germline ends came to 9 bases. Germline V gene sequence: CDR1 SGHTA, CDR2 FQGNSA. The CDR3 totals 14 residues. The whole variable domain, filled in from reference TRBV7-2 and TRBJ2-7, reads GAGVSQSPSNKVTEKGKDVELRCDPISGHTALYWYRQSLGQGLEFLIYFQGNSAPDKSGLPSDRFSAERTGGSVSTLTIQRTQQEDSAVYLCASSLASGHYEQYFGPGTRLTVT.

This clonotype was detected only a few times. This chain joins TRBV6-6 and TRBJ1-4; D uncertain. Per germline, CDR1 MNHNY and CDR2 SVGAGI (reference sequence). The CDR3 totals 12 residues. Trimming took off 1 base at V and 6 bases at J, with 3 bases between the two ends. The CDR3 sequence: CASSYFDEKLFF. CDR3 nucleotide sequence: TGTGCCAGCAGTTACTTTGATGAAAAACTGTTTTTT.

This chain connects TRBV6-2 or TRBV6-3 to TRBJ1-6; no clear D gene. The CDR3 has 14 amino acids. V lost 6 bases, J lost 0 bases, and 6 bases lay in between. Germline CDR1 and CDR2: MNHEY and SVGEGT. The chain's CDR3 is CASRPFSYNSPLHF. The CDR3 DNA is TGTGCCAGCAGGCCCTTCTCCTATAATTCACCCCTCCACTTT.

The chain is built from TRBV7-2 and TRBJ2-1; D remains ambiguous. This CDR3 is 13 amino acids long. Trimming shortened V by 5 bases and J by 6 bases, and 11 bases separated the two germline ends. Germline V gives CDR1 SGHTA, CDR2 FQGNSA. The CDR3 here is CASSPPPPNEQFF. The CDR3 coding sequence is TGTGCCAGCAGCCCTCCCCCCCCCAATGAGCAGTTCTTC.

The gene calls are TRBV6-4 and TRBJ2-1; 10 bases agree with TRBD1. There are 18 residues in the CDR3. The germline V gene has CDR1 MRHNA and CDR2 SNTAGT. V lost 6 bases, J lost 10 bases, and 21 bases stayed unmatched. The chain's CDR3 is CASSRQGAALQQPPEQFF. CDR3 DNA sequence: TGTGCCAGCAGCCGACAGGGGGCTGCGCTGCAGCAACCCCCAGAGCAGTTCTTC.

The rearrangement links TRBV18 to TRBJ2-3; no clear D gene. CDR1 is KGHSH, CDR2 LQKENI, per germline. The CDR3 extends over 17 amino acids. V lost 0 bases, J lost 2 bases, and 15 bases lay in between. The CDR3 spells CASSPPYPPLLTDTQYF. The CDR3 DNA reads as TGTGCCAGCTCACCACCGTATCCACCCTTACTCACAGATACGCAGTATTTT.

Ten or more counts support this clonotype. V is TRBV4-2 and J is TRBJ2-2; 8 nucleotides line up with TRBD2. Germline CDR1 LGHNA, CDR2 YNFKEQ. The junction had 4 bases not matched to a gene; V was cut back by 1 base and J by 3 bases. The CDR3 runs to 16 residues. CDR3 sequence: CASSQARGADTGELFF. The CDR3 region has the DNA TGTGCCAGCAGCCAAGCGCGGGGGGCGGACACCGGGGAGCTGTTTTTT.

The rearrangement uses TRBV4-1 and TRBJ1-1, with 10 bases matching TRBD1. The CDR3 has 17 amino acids. Losses at the gene ends were 0 bases for V and 4 bases for J; bases not matched to a gene: 8. CDR1 and CDR2 from the germline V gene are MGHRA and YSYEKL. CDR3 amino acids: CASSQDRGQGRFTEAFF. The CDR3 DNA sequence: TGCGCCAGCAGCCAAGATCGGGGACAGGGGAGATTCACTGAAGCTTTCTTT.

This clonotype was counted between two and nine times. The chain links TRBV23-1 to TRBJ2-7, with 11 positions matching TRBD1. TRBV23-1 is filed as an ORF, its function uncertain. V trimming: 0 bases; J trimming: 2 bases; junction bases outside the gene matches: 0. The CDR3 totals 15 residues. CDR3 DNA: TGCGCCAGCAGTCAATCGGGACAGGGGGCCTACGAGCAGTACTTC. Its protein product is CASSQSGQGAYEQYF.

The table lists this clonotype with many counts. The rearrangement links TRBV24-1 to TRBJ2-3, with D unclear. Germline CDR1 is KGHDR and CDR2 is SFDVKD. The CDR3 runs 13 residues. Between the trimmed V and J ends, which lost 3 bases and 0 bases, there was a span of 3 bases. The CDR3 DNA reads TGTGCCACCAGTGATGGGAGCACAGATACGCAGTATTTT. Encoded protein: CATSDGSTDTQYF.

Many counts were recorded for this clonotype. V is TRBV7-2 and J is TRBJ2-4, with D possibly matching TRBD2 (5 bases). The CDR3 runs to 15 residues. V was cut by 5 bases and J by 0 bases, with 11 bases left in between. CDR1 and CDR2 from the germline V gene are SGHTA and FQGNSA. The CDR3 reads CASSPGGLAKNIQYF. DNA of the CDR3: TGTGCCAGCAGCCCAGGAGGCCTAGCCAAAAACATTCAGTACTTC.

This clonotype has only a few counts. The chain carries TRBV3-1 and TRBJ1-1, with unresolved D. The CDR3 extends over 13 amino acids. V dropped 4 bases and J dropped 7 bases, with 13 bases sitting between them. From germline, CDR1 is LGHDT and CDR2 YNNKEL (reference sequence). DNA for the CDR3: TGTGCCAGCAGCCTCAAAGGAGGGTTTGAAGCTTTCTTT. This sequence encodes CASSLKGGFEAFF.

V and J are TRBV12-3 or TRBV12-4 and TRBJ2-3; D remains ambiguous. Trimming pared 3 bases from V and 10 bases from J, leaving 8 bases between. The CDR3 consists of 11 residues. The CDR3 loop is CASSFQRSQYF. The CDR3 bases are TGTGCCAGCAGTTTTCAAAGGTCGCAGTATTTT.

In its sample, this clonotype was seen a few times. The V and J genes are TRBV5-1 and TRBJ2-1, with unresolved D. The germline V gene has CDR1 SGHRS and CDR2 YFSETQ. V lost 4 bases and J 0 bases, leaving 11 bases between the germline ends. The CDR3 runs to 15 residues. The CDR3 sequence: CASSPAVSSYNEQFF. For the CDR3, the DNA is TGCGCCAGCAGCCCAGCAGTGAGCTCCTACAATGAGCAGTTCTTC. The whole variable domain, filled in from reference TRBV5-1 and TRBJ2-1, reads KAGVTQTPRYLIKTRGQQVTLSCSPISGHRSVSWYQQTPGQGLQFLFEYFSETQRNKGNFPGRFSGRQFSNSRSEMNVSTLELGDSALYLCASSPAVSSYNEQFFGPGTRLTVL.

The chain links TRBV5-6 to TRBJ1-4; D call uncertain. Deletions cut 4 bases from V and 0 bases from J, with 7 bases between. The length of the CDR3 is 14 residues. Germline CDR1 SGHDT, CDR2 YYEEEE. The chain's CDR3 is CASSPEATNEKLFF. The CDR3 DNA reads TGTGCCAGCAGCCCCGAAGCAACTAATGAAAAACTGTTTTTT.

The sample holds a few counts of this clonotype. The chain couples TRBV6-1 to TRBJ2-7, with unresolved D. The V and J ends lost 1 base and 5 bases respectively, with 3 bases between them. This CDR3 contains 11 residues. CDR1 is MNHNS, CDR2 SASEGT, per germline. CDR3 amino acids: CASSEVDEQYV. The CDR3 region has the DNA TGTGCCAGCAGTGAAGTAGACGAGCAGTACGTC.

V usage is TRBV20-1 and J usage is TRBJ2-4, with 7 positions matching TRBD1. Germline CDR1 reads DFQATT; CDR2 reads SNEGSKA (reference sequence). Losses at the gene ends were 5 bases for V and 6 bases for J; bases not matched to a gene: 10. The CDR3 totals 14 residues. CDR3 sequence: CSAPRTGVPNIQYF. The CDR3 DNA sequence: TGCAGTGCTCCCAGAACAGGGGTGCCAAACATTCAGTACTTC.

This clonotype showed up many times. The V call is TRBV7-9, the J call TRBJ1-2; tentative D call: TRBD1 (5 bases). V was trimmed by 0 bases and J by 6 bases, leaving 8 bases between them. This CDR3 is built from 13 residues. Germline CDR1 and CDR2: SEHNR and FQNEAQ (reference sequence). The CDR3 DNA sequence: TGTGCCAGCAGCTTAGCGGGGGAGGATGGCTACACCTTC. Translated, it gives CASSLAGEDGYTF.

This clonotype was seen a few times. V usage is TRBV6-6 and J usage is TRBJ2-5; D perhaps matches TRBD1 (5 bases). Trimming left V 2 bases short and J 1 base short, with 11 bases between. CDR3 size: 15 residues. CDR1 and CDR2 from the germline V gene are MNHNY and SVGAGI (reference sequence). The CDR3 coding sequence is TGTGCCAGCAGTTACCATAGGCAGGGCCAAGAGACCCAGTACTTC. It codes for CASSYHRQGQETQYF.

The J gene is TRBJ1-3, the V gene TRBV28; D call uncertain. CDR3 size: 15 residues. Per the germline V gene, CDR1 is MDHEN and CDR2 is SYDVKM. The V end lost 6 bases, the J end lost 5 bases, and 17 bases lay between the germline ends. The CDR3 region is CASRSFAGGRNTIYF. CDR3 DNA sequence: TGTGCCAGCAGATCCTTCGCAGGCGGGAGAAACACCATATATTTT.

This clonotype was counted a few times. V and J are TRBV28 and TRBJ2-3; D gene ambiguous. Germline CDR1 is MDHEN and CDR2 is SYDVKM. The CDR3 runs to 13 residues. V dropped 8 bases and J dropped 6 bases, with 15 bases sitting between them. Here the CDR3 reads CASYGRPGDTQYF. CDR3 in DNA: TGTGCCAGCTACGGAAGGCCTGGCGATACGCAGTATTTT.

This clonotype was seen more than once but under ten times. V is TRBV5-1 and J is TRBJ2-3, with 7 bases matching TRBD1. CDR1 and CDR2 (germline): SGHRS, YFSETQ. This CDR3 is 14 amino acids long. Trimming took 4 bases from V and 6 from J; bases not matched to a gene: 8. The CDR3, as DNA: TGCGCCAGCAGCCAGGACAGGATTTTGGATACGCAGTATTTT. Its translation: CASSQDRILDTQYF.

Only a few counts were recorded for this clonotype. The rearrangement joins TRBV20-1 to TRBJ2-4; the D gene is possibly TRBD1 (5 bases). The V end was cut by 5 bases, the J end by 7 bases, with 15 bases between. Germline V CDR1 and CDR2: DFQATT, SNEGSKA (reference sequence). The CDR3 runs to 13 residues. The CDR3 protein is CSAPGPTANIQYF. The CDR3 DNA reads TGCAGTGCTCCCGGACCGACAGCTAACATTCAGTACTTC.

The chain carries TRBV3-1 and TRBJ1-2; 8 bases are a match to TRBD1. V shed 3 bases and J 5 bases; nucleotides not matched to a gene: 8. The CDR3 is 15 amino acids. Per the germline V gene, CDR1 is LGHDT and CDR2 is YNNKEL (reference sequence). CDR3 amino acids: CASSHSGQGWYGYTF. As DNA, the CDR3 is TGTGCCAGCAGCCACTCCGGACAGGGATGGTATGGCTACACCTTC.

The J gene is TRBJ2-3, the V gene TRBV15, with D hard to call. This CDR3 has 13 residues. Germline V gene sequence: CDR1 LNHNV, CDR2 YYDKDF (reference sequence). V lost 0 bases and J 6 bases, leaving 7 bases between the germline ends. The CDR3 bases are TGTGCCACCAGCAGAGATGAGACGGATACGCAGTATTTT. It codes for CATSRDETDTQYF.